The rows below give T cell receptor beta chains drawn from one sample of a study of patients and donors after allogeneic stem cell transplantation. In TCRdb, the RT-PCR reads were re-called with MiXCR into one record per CDR3 protein. This table holds about 230,000 distinct CDR3 sequences, around 14% found once. Sequences were obtained from blood, either unsorted or a sorted T cell fraction (not recorded which). Receptors originate from a human donor who was either an allogeneic HSCT recipient or a stem cell or donor lymphocyte infusion donor (not recorded which). It is not recorded whose cells these are; they may come from a transplant donor. Each CDR3 is given with its conserved first and last residue. The D gene is left open where the match is weak. Where a row states a size, it is once, few, many or the class of an expanded clone; other rows omit it.

V gene	J gene	D gene	clone size	CDR3 length	CDR3 DNA	CDR3 protein
TRBV5-1	TRBJ2-2	.	many	12	TGCGCCAGCAGCTTACAGGTCGGGGAGCTGTTTTTT	CASSLQVGELFF
TRBV2	TRBJ2-2	.	few	14	TGTGCCAGCAGTCAGAATTCGAACACCGGGGAGCTGTTTTTT	CASSQNSNTGELFF
TRBV27	TRBJ1-2	TRBD1	.	14	TGTGCCAGCAGCCCTCGTCGACAGGGGTATGGCTACACCTTC	CASSPRRQGYGYTF
TRBV5-5	TRBJ1-4	TRBD1	many	15	TGTGCCAGCAGCGGGACAGGGGACCTAAATGAAAAACTGTTTTTT	CASSGTGDLNEKLFF
TRBV6-1	TRBJ2-2	.	few	15	TGTGCCAGCTCGCGGGACAACCAGAACACCGGGGAGCTGTTTTTT	CASSRDNQNTGELFF
TRBV27	TRBJ1-4	.	few	16	TGTGCCAGCAGTTTTTATGCAGGGGAGGGGATAGGAAAACTGTTTTTT	CASSFYAGEGIGKLFF
TRBV21-1	TRBJ2-7	.	.	15	TGTGCGGGAGAGGGGGCGCTTAAGTATATGTACGAGCAGTACTTC	CAGEGALKYMYEQYF
TRBV10-3	TRBJ2-3	TRBD1	many	12	TGTGCCATCAGTGGGACAGGGGCTACGCAGTATTTT	CAISGTGATQYF
TRBV20-1	TRBJ2-3	TRBD2	.	16	TGCAGTGCTAGCTCCCGACTAGCGGGGGGCACAGATACGCAGTATTTT	CSASSRLAGGTDTQYF
TRBV20-1	TRBJ1-2	.	.	13	TGCAGTGCTTCACGGAGCTCAGGCTATGGCTACACCTTC	CSASRSSGYGYTF
TRBV7-8	TRBJ2-3	.	.	13	TGTGCCAGCAGCTTAGCGTGGACAGATACGCAGTATTTT	CASSLAWTDTQYF
TRBV9	TRBJ2-7	TRBD1	.	14	TGTGCCAGCAGCCCTGGGACAGGGCTAAACGAGCAGTACTTC	CASSPGTGLNEQYF
TRBV19	TRBJ2-4	TRBD2	few	15	TGTGCCAGTAGTATCGCTAGCGGGAGGCTCAACATTCAGTACTTC	CASSIASGRLNIQYF
TRBV12-3/TRBV12-4	TRBJ2-3	TRBD1	few	15	TGTGCCAGCAGTTCGACAGGGGGGAGGTTGGATACGCAGTATTTT	CASSSTGGRLDTQYF
TRBV2	TRBJ2-2	.	many	14	TGTGCCAGCAGTGTACACAGGGAGGTCGGGGAGCTGTTTTTT	CASSVHREVGELFF
TRBV6-1	TRBJ1-5	TRBD1	few	15	TGTGCCAGCAGTGAAGGACAGGGGAGGAATCAGCCCCAGCATTTT	CASSEGQGRNQPQHF
TRBV7-9	TRBJ2-7	TRBD2	few	14	TGTGCCAGCACCATAGGGACTAGCGGCGGCAAGCAGTACTTC	CASTIGTSGGKQYF
TRBV29-1	TRBJ2-1	TRBD1	.	14	TGCAGCGGCCGCGGGACAGGGGGCTACAATGAGCAGTTCTTC	CSGRGTGGYNEQFF
TRBV19	TRBJ2-2	TRBD2	.	15	TGTGCCAGTCGGTGGCTAGCGGCTAACACCGGGGAGCTGTTTTTT	CASRWLAANTGELFF
TRBV7-9	TRBJ1-2	TRBD1	many	14	TGTGCCAGCAGCCCGGGACAGGGGTTCTATGGCTACACCTTC	CASSPGQGFYGYTF
TRBV5-1	TRBJ1-5	.	.	16	TGCGCCAGCAGCCCAGGACACCCCGGGAGCAATCAGCCCCAGCATTTT	CASSPGHPGSNQPQHF
TRBV2	TRBJ2-1	.	.	16	TGTGCCAGCAAGTTAAACCGGGGGAGCTCCTACAATGAGCAGTTCTTC	CASKLNRGSSYNEQFF
TRBV6-1	TRBJ1-4	.	.	16	TGTGCCAGCAGGCCCCGGGGGGGGACAACTAATGAAAAACTGTTTTTT	CASRPRGGTTNEKLFF
TRBV20-1	TRBJ2-7	TRBD2	many	15	TGCAGTGCCCTGAAACCCCTAGCGGGAGTTAAAGAGCAGTACTTC	CSALKPLAGVKEQYF
TRBV20-1	TRBJ1-1	.	.	15	TGCAGTGCTAGTGCGCAGTCGATCATGAACACTGAAGCTTTCTTT	CSASAQSIMNTEAFF
TRBV12-3/TRBV12-4	TRBJ2-1	TRBD1	few	15	TGTGCCAGCAGTCAAGGACAGGGGTCCTACAATGAGCAGTTCTTC	CASSQGQGSYNEQFF
TRBV6-2/TRBV6-3	TRBJ2-5	.	.	13	TGTGCCAGCAGTTACTCGGGAGTTGGGACCCAGTACTTC	CASSYSGVGTQYF
TRBV4-1	TRBJ1-5	.	few	18	TGCGCCAGCAGCCAAGTAGATTTGGGCTTCTCTAGCAATCAGCCCCAGCATTTT	CASSQVDLGFSSNQPQHF
TRBV23-1	TRBJ2-1	.	few	16	TGCGCCAGCAGTCAATCGGGGGACCCCCCTGACAATGAGCAGTTCTTC	CASSQSGDPPDNEQFF
TRBV7-2	TRBJ2-5	TRBD2	few	17	TGTGCCAGCAGCTCCGAGCGACTAGCGGTTCGTTCGGAGACCCAGTACTTC	CASSSERLAVRSETQYF
TRBV3-1	TRBJ2-5	.	many	16	TGTGCCAGCAGCTCGCTAGCCTGGGGGCGTCAAGAGACCCAGTACTTC	CASSSLAWGRQETQYF
TRBV30	TRBJ1-5	TRBD1	few	13	TGTGCCTGGAGGGGACAGGGTTATCAGCCCCAGCATTTT	CAWRGQGYQPQHF
TRBV6-1	TRBJ1-2	.	many	14	TGTGCCAGCAGTGTCCCGAAGGGGAGGTATGGCTACACCTTC	CASSVPKGRYGYTF
TRBV20-1	TRBJ2-5	TRBD1	.	14	TGCAGTGCCCCCGACGCCACAGGGGTGGAGACCCAGTACTTC	CSAPDATGVETQYF
TRBV2	TRBJ2-7	.	many	14	TGTGCCAGCAGCAGGGGCCCGCCCTCCTACGAGCAGTACTTC	CASSRGPPSYEQYF
TRBV28	TRBJ2-7	.	few	13	TGTGCCAGCAGTCACTTCATTACCTACGAGCAGTACTTC	CASSHFITYEQYF
TRBV2	TRBJ2-1	.	.	11	TGTGCCAGCTCTAGGAGAGATGAGCAGTTCTTC	CASSRRDEQFF
TRBV3-1	TRBJ1-2	.	.	14	TGTGCCAGCAGCCCCCTCGGGGGGACCTATGGCTACACCTTC	CASSPLGGTYGYTF
TRBV6-2/TRBV6-3	TRBJ1-5	.	few	14	TGTGCCAGCAGTCCTGACGCCTACAATCAGCCCCAGCATTTT	CASSPDAYNQPQHF
TRBV5-1	TRBJ1-6	.	many	14	TGCGCCAGCAGCCTCCAAGATCGGGAATCACCCCTCCACTTT	CASSLQDRESPLHF
TRBV15	TRBJ2-1	TRBD2	.	18	TGTGCCACCAGCAGAGATCCCCCTAGCGGAGCCTCCTACAATGAGCAGTTCTTC	CATSRDPPSGASYNEQFF
TRBV7-3	TRBJ2-2	.	few	15	TGTGCCAGCAGTCTAGCGATTAACAGTCCCGGGGAGCTGTTTTTT	CASSLAINSPGELFF
TRBV6-2/TRBV6-3	TRBJ2-3	TRBD2	few	14	TGTGCCAGCAGTCAAGGACTAGTGGCAGATACGCAGTATTTT	CASSQGLVADTQYF
TRBV20-1	TRBJ1-5	TRBD1	few	15	TGCAGTGCTAGAGCGGCCCAGGGGGCTAATCAGCCCCAGCATTTT	CSARAAQGANQPQHF
TRBV20-1	TRBJ1-1	TRBD1	few	15	TGCAGTGCCGTTGACAGGGGGCGGATGAACACTGAAGCTTTCTTT	CSAVDRGRMNTEAFF
TRBV3-1	TRBJ1-5	TRBD1	.	15	TGTGCCAGCAGCCAATCCCACAGGGGGGGTCAGCCCCAGCATTTT	CASSQSHRGGQPQHF
TRBV5-1	TRBJ2-5	.	many	14	TGCGCCAGCAGCTTGGAAGGACAGCAAGCGACCCAGTACTTC	CASSLEGQQATQYF
TRBV6-1	TRBJ1-5	TRBD1	many	15	TGTGCCGGCAAGGTGGACAGGGCTAGCAATCAGCCCCAGCATTTT	CAGKVDRASNQPQHF
TRBV4-3	TRBJ2-7	.	few	13	TGCGCCAGCAGCCAGGAGGAAAGGTACGAGCAGTACTTC	CASSQEERYEQYF
TRBV19	TRBJ2-5	TRBD2	many	15	TGTGCCAGTAGCAACCGCGGGGGTTGGCAAGAGACCCAGTACTTC	CASSNRGGWQETQYF